This T cell receptor (beta chain) appears in the sequencing data of a study of blood T cells in healthy people across ages. Study results and caveats: The study found TCR beta diversity correlated strongly with naive T cell percentage. Donor CMV status was unknown, possibly confounding expanded clonotype changes.

Worth noting for this clonotype: What it binds is not known.

For the second PCR, which ran for about 7 to 11 cycles, a sample-barcoded 5' primer and a J-beta primer mix were used. Unique molecular identifiers of 12 random nucleotides labeled each cDNA. TCRdb processed the 5' RACE reads anew with MiXCR; each CDR3 protein has one entry. Of hundreds of thousands of distinct CDR3 sequences listed, 52% are singletons. Per the germline V gene, CDR1 is SGHRS and CDR2 is YFSETQ. The CDR3 covers 13 residues. V was shortened by 4 bases and J by 8 bases, with 13 bases between the two germline ends. V is TRBV5-1 and J is TRBJ2-1; D possibly corresponds to TRBD2 (7 bases). The sequence was obtained from a woman aged 80 or over in good health. Sequences were obtained from blood. CDR3 region: CASSRTRGDEQFF. CDR3 coding DNA: TGCGCCAGCAGCCGGACTAGGGGGGATGAGCAGTTCTTC.